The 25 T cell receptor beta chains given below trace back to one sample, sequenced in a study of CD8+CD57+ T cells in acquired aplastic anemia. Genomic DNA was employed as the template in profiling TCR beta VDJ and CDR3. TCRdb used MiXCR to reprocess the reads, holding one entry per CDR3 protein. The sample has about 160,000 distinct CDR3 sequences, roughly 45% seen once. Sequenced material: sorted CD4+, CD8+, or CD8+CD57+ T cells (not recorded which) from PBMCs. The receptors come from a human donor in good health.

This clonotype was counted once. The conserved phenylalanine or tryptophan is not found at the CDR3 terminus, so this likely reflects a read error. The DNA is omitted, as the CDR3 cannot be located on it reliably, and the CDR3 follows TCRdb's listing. The chain's CDR3 is CAISESTT. The rearrangement links TRBV10-3 to TRBJ1-6. Germline V CDR1 and CDR2: ENHRY, SYGVKD. The CDR3 length is 8 residues, termini included.

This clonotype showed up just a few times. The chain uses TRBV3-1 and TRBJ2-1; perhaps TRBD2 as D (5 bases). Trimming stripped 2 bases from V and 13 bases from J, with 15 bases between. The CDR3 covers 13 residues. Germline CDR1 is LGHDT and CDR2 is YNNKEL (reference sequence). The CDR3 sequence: CASSQSVAGPQFF. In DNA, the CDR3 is TGTGCCAGCAGCCAAAGTGTCGCGGGCCCCCAGTTCTTC.

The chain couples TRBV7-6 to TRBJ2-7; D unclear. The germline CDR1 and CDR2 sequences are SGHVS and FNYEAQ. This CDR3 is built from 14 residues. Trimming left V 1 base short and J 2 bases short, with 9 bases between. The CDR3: CASSLGSLAYEQYF. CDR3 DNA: TGTGCCAGCAGCTTAGGTAGCTTGGCCTACGAGCAGTACTTC.

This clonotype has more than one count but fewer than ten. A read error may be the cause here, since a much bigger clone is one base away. The CDR3 DNA is TGTGCCAGCACCCGGTCGCGAGCCTACGAGCAGTTCTTC. The encoded protein is CASTRSRAYEQFF. V gene TRBV12-3 or TRBV12-4 combines with J gene TRBJ2-1; D gene unclear. V lost 7 bases and J 10 bases, leaving 17 bases between the germline ends. CDR3 size: 13 residues.

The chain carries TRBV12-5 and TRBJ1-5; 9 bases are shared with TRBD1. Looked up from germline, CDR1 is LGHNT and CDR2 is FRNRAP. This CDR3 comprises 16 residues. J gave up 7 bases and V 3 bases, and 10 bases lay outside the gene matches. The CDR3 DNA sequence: TGTGCTAGTGGTTTCCCTCAGGGGACAGGGCTCCAGCCCCAGCATTTT. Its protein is CASGFPQGTGLQPQHF. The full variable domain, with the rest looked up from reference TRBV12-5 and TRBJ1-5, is DARVTQTPRHKVTEMGQEVTMRCQPILGHNTVFWYRQTMMQGLELLAYFRNRAPLDDSGMPKDRFSAEMPDATLATLKIQPSEPRDSAVYFCASGFPQGTGLQPQHFGDGTRLSIL.

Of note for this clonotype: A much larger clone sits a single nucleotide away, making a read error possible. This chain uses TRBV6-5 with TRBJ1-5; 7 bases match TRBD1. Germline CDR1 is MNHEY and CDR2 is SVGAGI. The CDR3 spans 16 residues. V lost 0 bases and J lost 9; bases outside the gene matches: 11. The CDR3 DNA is TGTGCCAGCAGTTACTCTTCACAGGGGAGTGGTCGGCCCCAGCATTTT. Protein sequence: CASSYSSQGSGRPQHF.

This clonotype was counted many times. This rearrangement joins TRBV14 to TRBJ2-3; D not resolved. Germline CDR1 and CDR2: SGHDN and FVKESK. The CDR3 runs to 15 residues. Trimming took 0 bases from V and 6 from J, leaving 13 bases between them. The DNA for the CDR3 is TGTGCCAGCAGCCAAGATCCCAGGTGGTACGATACGCAGTATTTT. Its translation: CASSQDPRWYDTQYF.

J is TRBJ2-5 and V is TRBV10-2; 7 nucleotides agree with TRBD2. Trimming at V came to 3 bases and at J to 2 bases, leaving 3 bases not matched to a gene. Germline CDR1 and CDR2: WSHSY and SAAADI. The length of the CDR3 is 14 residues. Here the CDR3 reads CASSEAGFQETQYF. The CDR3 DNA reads TGCGCCAGCAGTGAAGCGGGGTTTCAAGAGACCCAGTACTTC.

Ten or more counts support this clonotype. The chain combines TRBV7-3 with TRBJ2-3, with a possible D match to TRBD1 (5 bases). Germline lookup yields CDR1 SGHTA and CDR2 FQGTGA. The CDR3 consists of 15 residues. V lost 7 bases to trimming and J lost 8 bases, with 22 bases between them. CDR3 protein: CASTDDSVQRGTQYF. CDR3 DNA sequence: TGTGCCAGCACCGACGACAGTGTACAACGAGGTACGCAGTATTTT.

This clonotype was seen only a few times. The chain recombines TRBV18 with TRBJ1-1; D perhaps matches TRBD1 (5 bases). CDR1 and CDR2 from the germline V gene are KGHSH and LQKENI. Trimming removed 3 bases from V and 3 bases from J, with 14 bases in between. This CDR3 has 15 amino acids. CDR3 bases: TGTGCCAGCTCACCGGGGAAAGGGGTGGACACTGAAGCTTTCTTT. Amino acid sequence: CASSPGKGVDTEAFF.

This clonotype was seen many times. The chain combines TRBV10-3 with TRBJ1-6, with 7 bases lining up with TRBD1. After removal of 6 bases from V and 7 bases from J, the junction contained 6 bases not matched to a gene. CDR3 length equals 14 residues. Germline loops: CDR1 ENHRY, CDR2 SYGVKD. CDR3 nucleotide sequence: TGTGCCATCAGAAGACAGGGAAAGAATTCACCCCTCCACTTT. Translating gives CAIRRQGKNSPLHF.

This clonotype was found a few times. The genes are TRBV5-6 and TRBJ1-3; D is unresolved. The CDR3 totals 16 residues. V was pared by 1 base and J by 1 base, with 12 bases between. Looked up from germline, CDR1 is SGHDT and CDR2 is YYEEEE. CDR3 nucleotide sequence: TGTGCCAGCAGCTTGTGGGAACGGTTATCTGGAAACACCATATATTTT. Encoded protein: CASSLWERLSGNTIYF.

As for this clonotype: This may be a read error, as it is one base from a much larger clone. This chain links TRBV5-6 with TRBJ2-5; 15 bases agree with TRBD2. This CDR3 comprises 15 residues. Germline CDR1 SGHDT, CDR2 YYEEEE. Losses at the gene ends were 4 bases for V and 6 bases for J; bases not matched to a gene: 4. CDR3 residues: CASSRTSGRGQTQYF. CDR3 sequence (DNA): TGTGCCAGCAGCCGGACTAGCGGGAGGGGACAGACCCAGTACTTC.

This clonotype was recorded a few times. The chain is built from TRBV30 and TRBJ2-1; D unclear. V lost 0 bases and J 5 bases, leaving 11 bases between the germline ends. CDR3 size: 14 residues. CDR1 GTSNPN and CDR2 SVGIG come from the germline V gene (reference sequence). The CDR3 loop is CAWSVRWQDNEQFF. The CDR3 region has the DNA TGTGCCTGGAGTGTACGTTGGCAGGACAATGAGCAGTTCTTC. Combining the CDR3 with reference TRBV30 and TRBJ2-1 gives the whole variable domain SQTIHQWPATLVQPVGSPLSLECTVEGTSNPNLYWYRQAAGRGLQLLFYSVGIGQISSEVPQNLSASRPQDRQFILSSKKLLLSDSGFYLCAWSVRWQDNEQFFGPGTRLTVL.

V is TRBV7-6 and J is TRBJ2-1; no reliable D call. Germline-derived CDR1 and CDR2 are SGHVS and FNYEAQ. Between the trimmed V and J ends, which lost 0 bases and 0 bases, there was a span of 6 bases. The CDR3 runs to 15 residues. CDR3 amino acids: CASSLALNSYNEQFF. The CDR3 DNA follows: TGTGCCAGCAGCTTAGCACTAAACTCCTACAATGAGCAGTTCTTC.

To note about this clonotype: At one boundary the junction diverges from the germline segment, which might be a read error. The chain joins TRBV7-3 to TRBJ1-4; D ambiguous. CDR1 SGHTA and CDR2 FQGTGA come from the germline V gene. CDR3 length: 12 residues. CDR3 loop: CANSSSNEKLFF. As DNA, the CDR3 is TGTGCCAACAGCAGTTCTAATGAAAAACTGTTTTTT.

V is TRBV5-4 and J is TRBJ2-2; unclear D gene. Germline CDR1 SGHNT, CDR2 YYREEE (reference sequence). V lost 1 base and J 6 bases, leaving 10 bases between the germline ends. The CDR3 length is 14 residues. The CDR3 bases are TGTGCCAGCAGCTTGTTCAATGACGCCGGGGAGCTGTTTTTT. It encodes CASSLFNDAGELFF.

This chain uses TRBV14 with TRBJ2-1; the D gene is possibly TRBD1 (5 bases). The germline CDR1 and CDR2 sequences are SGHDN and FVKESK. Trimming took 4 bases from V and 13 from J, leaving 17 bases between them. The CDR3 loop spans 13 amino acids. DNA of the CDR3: TGTGCCAGCAGCCCCCAAGCTAGGGGTGAACAGTTCTTC. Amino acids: CASSPQARGEQFF.

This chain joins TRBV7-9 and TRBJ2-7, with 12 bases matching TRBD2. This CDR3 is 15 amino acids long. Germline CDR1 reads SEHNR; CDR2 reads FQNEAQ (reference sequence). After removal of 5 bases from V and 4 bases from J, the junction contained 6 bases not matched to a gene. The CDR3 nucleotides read TGTGCCAGCAGCGTGACTAGCGGGAGAGGGTACGAGCAGTACTTC. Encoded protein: CASSVTSGRGYEQYF.

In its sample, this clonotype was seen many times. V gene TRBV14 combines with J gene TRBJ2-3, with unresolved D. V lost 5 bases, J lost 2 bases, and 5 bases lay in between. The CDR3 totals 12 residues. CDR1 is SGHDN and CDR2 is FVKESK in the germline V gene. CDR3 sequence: CASSKYTDTQYF. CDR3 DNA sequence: TGTGCCAGCAGCAAATACACAGATACGCAGTATTTT.

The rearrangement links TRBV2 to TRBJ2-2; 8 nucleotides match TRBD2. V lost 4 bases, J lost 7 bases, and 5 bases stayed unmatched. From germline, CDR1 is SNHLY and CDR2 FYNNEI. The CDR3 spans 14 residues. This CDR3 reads CASSAAGVNGELFF. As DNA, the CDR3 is TGTGCCAGCAGTGCAGCGGGAGTGAACGGGGAGCTGTTTTTT.

CDR3 residues: CASAGQGPYEQYF. CDR3 in DNA: TGTGCATCGGCGGGGCAGGGTCCCTACGAGCAGTACTTC. The J gene is TRBJ2-7, the V gene TRBV10-3; perhaps TRBD2 as D (6 bases). Germline CDR1 reads ENHRY; CDR2 reads SYGVKD. The CDR3 has 13 amino acids.

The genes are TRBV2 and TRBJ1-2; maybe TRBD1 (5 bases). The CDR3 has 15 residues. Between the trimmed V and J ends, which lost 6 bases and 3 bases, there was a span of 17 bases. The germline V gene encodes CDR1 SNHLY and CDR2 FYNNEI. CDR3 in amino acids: CASSVTDKGDYGYTF. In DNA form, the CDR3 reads TGTGCCAGCAGCGTTACGGACAAAGGGGACTATGGCTACACCTTC.

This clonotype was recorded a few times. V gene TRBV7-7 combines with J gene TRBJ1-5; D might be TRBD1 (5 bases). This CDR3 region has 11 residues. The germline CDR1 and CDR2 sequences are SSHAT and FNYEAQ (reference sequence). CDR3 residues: CARGVDQPQHF. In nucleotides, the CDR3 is TGTGCTAGGGGTGTCGATCAGCCCCAGCATTTT.

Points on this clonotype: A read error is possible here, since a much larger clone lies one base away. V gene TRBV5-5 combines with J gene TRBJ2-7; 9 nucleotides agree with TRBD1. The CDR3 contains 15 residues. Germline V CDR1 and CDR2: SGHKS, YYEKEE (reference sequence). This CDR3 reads CANSLSGQGFHEQYF. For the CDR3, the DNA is TGTGCCAACAGCTTGTCGGGACAGGGTTTCCACGAGCAGTACTTC.